This T cell receptor beta chain is drawn from a study of blood T cell repertoires in COVID-19 (TCRdb year 2020). In the study overall: Samples covering the acute and convalescent phases of COVID-19 were provided by collaborators in the United States, Italy and Spain. The prospective study material was composed of cDNA or gDNA derived from T cells, B-cell-depleted T cells, or PBMCs. Deeply sampled blood TCRbeta repertoires from subjects exposed to, actively infected with, or recovered from COVID-19 were included in the dataset. The repertoires were released in a freely available public database meant as a resource for research on the immune response to SARS-CoV-2. Samples came from the ongoing ImmuneRACE study (first 160 participants) plus 1,254 subjects from 6 global collaborators. Sample metadata almost always included a de-identified subject ID, COVID-19 status, age in years and sex. Where available, HLA class I and class II types were obtained from metadata supplied by the sample provider rather than from assay-based typing.

TCRbeta CDR3 regions were amplified from genomic DNA using the immunoSEQ Assay, a bias-controlled multiplex PCR. The original methods were these. The number of nucleated cells in each sample was estimated by amplification of reference gene primers within the assay. Sequence reads were collapsed and filtered to measure the absolute abundance of every unique TCRbeta CDR3 rearrangement. Productive Simpson clonality was computed per sample as the square root of Simpson's diversity index over productive rearrangements. What TCRdb holds here is the immuneACCESS table cut down to in-frame rearrangements. Part of the clones is not present; checked against another copy, under half of the missing clones reflect an unresolved V gene, and the others are unexplained. V and J calls and clone size are those listed in that table; D and trimming were worked out from the DNA. For this sample the table gives about 160,000 clones, of which approximately 85% were detected only once. The ten largest clones capture 8% to 9% of the sample.

At one collaborating source in Seattle, patients were enrolled during active infection and were followed longitudinally through the course of disease. The collaborating institutions used their own protocols to collect whole blood in K2EDTA tubes. For TCRbeta analysis, collaborators shipped samples in one of three forms: frozen whole blood, isolated PBMCs, or DNA extracted from either of those sample types. V is shortened by 5 bases, J by 9 bases, and the region joining them spans 20 bases. The germline V gene (reference sequence) provides CDR1 GTSNPN and CDR2 SVGIG. From cysteine to phenylalanine, the CDR3 is 15 amino acids long. The CDR3 DNA has 45 bases and is translated from base 1. This clone was found a few times. It lacks a known antigen. Base qualities are missing; no much larger clone stands one base away. What the study reported, not specific to this receptor: The quantity of clinical and demographic metadata differed by source and by participant and was supplied without curation.

This receptor was identified in a woman aged 55-70 years with COVID-19, enrolled during active disease. The chain employs TRBV30 and TRBJ1-6, with TRBD1 tentatively as D gene (6 bases match). Sequenced sample: peripheral blood. The sequence in DNA is TGTGCCTGGGTACTCAGACAGGCTAGGGGTTCACCCCTCCACTTT. It encodes CAWVLRQARGSPLHF.